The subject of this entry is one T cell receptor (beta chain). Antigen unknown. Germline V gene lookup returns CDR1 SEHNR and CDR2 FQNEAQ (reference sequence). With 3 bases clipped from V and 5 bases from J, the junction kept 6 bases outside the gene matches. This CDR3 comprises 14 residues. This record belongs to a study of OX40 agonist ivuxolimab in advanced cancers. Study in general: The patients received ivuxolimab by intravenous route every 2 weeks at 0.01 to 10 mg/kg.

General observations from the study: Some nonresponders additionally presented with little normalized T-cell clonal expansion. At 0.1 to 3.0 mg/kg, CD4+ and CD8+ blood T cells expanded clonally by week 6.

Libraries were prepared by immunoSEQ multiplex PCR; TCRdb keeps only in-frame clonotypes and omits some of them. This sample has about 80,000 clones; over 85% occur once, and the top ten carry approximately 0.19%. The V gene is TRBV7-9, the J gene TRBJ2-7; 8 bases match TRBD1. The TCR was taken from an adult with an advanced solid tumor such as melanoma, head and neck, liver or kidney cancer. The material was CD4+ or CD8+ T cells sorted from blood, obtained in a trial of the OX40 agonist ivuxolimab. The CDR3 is CASSLRTGNHEQYF. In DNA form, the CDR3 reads TGTGCCAGCAGCTTGAGGACAGGGAACCACGAGCAGTACTTC.